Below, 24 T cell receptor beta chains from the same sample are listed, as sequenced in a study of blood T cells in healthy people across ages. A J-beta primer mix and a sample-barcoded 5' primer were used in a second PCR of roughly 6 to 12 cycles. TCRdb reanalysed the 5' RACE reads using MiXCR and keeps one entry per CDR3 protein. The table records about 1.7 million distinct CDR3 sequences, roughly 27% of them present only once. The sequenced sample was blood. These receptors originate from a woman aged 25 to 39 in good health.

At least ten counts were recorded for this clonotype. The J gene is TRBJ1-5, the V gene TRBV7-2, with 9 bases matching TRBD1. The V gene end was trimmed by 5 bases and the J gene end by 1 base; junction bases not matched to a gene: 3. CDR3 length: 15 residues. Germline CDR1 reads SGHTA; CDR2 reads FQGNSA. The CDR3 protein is CASSRTGASNQPQHF. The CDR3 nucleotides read TGTGCCAGCAGCCGGACAGGGGCCAGCAATCAGCCCCAGCATTTT.

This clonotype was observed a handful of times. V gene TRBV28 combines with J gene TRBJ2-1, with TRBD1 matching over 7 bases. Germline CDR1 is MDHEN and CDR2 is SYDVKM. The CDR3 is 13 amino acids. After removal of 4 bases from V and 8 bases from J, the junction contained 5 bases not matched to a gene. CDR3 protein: CASSYDRDDEQFF. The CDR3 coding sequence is TGTGCCAGCAGTTATGACAGGGACGATGAGCAGTTCTTC.

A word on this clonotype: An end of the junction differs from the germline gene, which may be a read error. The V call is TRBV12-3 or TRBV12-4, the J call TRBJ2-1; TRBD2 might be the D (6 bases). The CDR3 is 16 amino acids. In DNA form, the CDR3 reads TGTACCAGCAGTCGCCCCCTGGGCGGGACGGACAATGAGCAGTTCTTC. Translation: CTSSRPLGGTDNEQFF.

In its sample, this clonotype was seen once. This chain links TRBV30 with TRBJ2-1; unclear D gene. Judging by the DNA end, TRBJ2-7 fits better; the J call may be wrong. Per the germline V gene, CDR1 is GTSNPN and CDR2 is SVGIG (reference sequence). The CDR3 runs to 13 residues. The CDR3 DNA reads TGTGCCTGGAGGACTCGCTCCTACAATGAGCAGTACTTC. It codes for CAWRTRSYNEQYF.

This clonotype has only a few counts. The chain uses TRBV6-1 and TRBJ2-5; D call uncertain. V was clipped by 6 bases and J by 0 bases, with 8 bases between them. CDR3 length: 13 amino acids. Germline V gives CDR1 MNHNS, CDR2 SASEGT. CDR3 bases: TGTGCCAGCAGGGAGACGTACCAAGAGACCCAGTACTTC. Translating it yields CASRETYQETQYF.

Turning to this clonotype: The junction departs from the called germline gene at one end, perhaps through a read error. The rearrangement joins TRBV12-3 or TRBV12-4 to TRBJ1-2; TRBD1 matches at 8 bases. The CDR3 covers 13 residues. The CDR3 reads CAGSSGQGRGYIF. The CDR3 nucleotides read TGTGCCGGCAGCTCCGGACAGGGAAGGGGCTACATCTTC.

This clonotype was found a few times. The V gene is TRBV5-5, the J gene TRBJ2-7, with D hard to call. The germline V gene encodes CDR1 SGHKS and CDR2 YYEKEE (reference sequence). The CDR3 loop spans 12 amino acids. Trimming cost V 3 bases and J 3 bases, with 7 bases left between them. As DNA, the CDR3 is TGTGCCAGCAGCTGGGATCTCTACGAGCAGTACTTC. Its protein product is CASSWDLYEQYF.

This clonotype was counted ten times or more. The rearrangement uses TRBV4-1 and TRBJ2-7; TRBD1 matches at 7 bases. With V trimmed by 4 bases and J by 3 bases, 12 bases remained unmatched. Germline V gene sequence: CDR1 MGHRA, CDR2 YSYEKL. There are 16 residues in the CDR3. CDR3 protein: CASSRGPGQRNYEQYF. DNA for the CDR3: TGCGCCAGCAGCCGGGGCCCGGGACAGCGGAACTACGAGCAGTACTTC.

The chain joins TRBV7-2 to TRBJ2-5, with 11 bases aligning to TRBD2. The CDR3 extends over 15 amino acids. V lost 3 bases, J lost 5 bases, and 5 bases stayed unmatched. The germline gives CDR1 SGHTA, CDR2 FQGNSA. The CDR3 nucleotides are TGTGCCAGCAGCTTGGGGACTAGCGGCCCGGAGACCCAGTACTTC. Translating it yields CASSLGTSGPETQYF.

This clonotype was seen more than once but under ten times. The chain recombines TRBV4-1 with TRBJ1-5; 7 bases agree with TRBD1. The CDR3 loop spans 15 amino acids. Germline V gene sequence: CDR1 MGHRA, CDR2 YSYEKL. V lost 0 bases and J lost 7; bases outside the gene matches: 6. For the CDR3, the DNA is TGCGCCAGCAGCCAAGAAGGGACAGTAGGACAGCCCCAGCATTTT. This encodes CASSQEGTVGQPQHF.

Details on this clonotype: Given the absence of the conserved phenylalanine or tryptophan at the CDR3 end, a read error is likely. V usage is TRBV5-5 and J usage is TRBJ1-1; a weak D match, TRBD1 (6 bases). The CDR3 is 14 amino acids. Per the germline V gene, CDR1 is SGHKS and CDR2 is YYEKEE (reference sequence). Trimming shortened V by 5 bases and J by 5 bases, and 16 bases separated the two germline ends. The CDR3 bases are TGTGCCAGCAGTTTCCTACAGGGTGGGACTGAAGCTTTCGTT. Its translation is CASSFLQGGTEAFV.

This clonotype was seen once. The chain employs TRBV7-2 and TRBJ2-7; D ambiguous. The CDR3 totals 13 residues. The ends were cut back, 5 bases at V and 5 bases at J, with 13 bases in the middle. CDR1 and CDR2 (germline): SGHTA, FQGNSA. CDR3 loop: CASSPSYRDEQYF. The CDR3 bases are TGTGCCAGCAGCCCGAGTTACCGGGACGAGCAGTACTTC.

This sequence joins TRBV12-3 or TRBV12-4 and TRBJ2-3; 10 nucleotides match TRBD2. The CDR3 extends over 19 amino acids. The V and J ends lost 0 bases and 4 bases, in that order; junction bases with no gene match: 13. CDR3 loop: CASSLALRLAGPTSDTQYF. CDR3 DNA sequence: TGTGCCAGCAGTTTAGCGCTAAGACTAGCGGGTCCTACCTCAGATACGCAGTATTTT.

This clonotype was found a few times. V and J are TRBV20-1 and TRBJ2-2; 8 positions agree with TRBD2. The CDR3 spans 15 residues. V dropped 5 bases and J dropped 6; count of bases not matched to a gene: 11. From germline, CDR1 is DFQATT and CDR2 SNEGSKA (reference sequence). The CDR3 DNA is TGCAGTGCTGGAAGCGGGAGAGGTGGTTCCGGGGAGCTGTTTTTT. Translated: CSAGSGRGGSGELFF.

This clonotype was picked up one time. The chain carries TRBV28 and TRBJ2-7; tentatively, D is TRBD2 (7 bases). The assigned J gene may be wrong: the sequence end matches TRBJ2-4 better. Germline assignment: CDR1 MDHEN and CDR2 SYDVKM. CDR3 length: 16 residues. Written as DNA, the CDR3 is TGTGCCAGCAGACGGGGGGCAGGGGCTGCCAAAAACATTCAGTACTTC. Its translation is CASRRGAGAAKNIQYF.

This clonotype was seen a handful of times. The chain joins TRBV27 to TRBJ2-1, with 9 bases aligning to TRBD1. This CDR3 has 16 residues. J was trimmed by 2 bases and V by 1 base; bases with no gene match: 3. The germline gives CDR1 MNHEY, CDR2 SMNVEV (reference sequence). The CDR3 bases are TGTGCCAGCAGTTTATGGACAGGGGAGACCTACAATGAGCAGTTCTTC. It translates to CASSLWTGETYNEQFF.

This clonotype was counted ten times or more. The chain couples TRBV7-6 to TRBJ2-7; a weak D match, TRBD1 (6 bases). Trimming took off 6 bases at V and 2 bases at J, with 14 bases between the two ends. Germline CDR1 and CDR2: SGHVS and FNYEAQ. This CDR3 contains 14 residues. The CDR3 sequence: CASSTYRDPYEQYF. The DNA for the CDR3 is TGTGCCAGCAGTACTTACAGGGACCCCTACGAGCAGTACTTC.

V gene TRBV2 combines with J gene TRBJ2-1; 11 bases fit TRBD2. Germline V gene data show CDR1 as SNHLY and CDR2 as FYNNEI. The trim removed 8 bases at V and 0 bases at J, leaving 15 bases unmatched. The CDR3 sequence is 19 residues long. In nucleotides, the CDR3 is TGTGCCAGCCAGAGGGTGGCTAGCGGGGGGCCCTTCTCCTACAATGAGCAGTTCTTC. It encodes CASQRVASGGPFSYNEQFF.

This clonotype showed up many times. The CDR3 DNA sequence: TGTGCCAGCAGGACGGGGAGCTACAATGAGCAGTTCTTC. Translated: CASRTGSYNEQFF. V and J are TRBV2 and TRBJ2-1, with D perhaps matching TRBD2 (5 bases). Germline V gives CDR1 SNHLY, CDR2 FYNNEI. Trimming shortened V by 6 bases and J by 3 bases, and 9 bases separated the two germline ends. This CDR3 has 13 amino acids.

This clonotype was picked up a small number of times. CDR3 in DNA: TGCGCCAGCAGCTTTAGTCGACAGGCCTATGGCTACACCTTC. Its translation: CASSFSRQAYGYTF. The V call is TRBV5-1, the J call TRBJ1-2, with D maybe TRBD1 (6 bases). V lost 2 bases to trimming and J lost 4 bases, with 12 bases between them. This CDR3 contains 14 residues. The germline V gene has CDR1 SGHRS and CDR2 YFSETQ.

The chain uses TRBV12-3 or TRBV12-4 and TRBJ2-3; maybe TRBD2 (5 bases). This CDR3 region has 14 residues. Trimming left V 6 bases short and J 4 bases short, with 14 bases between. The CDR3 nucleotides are TGTGCCAGCAGCCCCCAAATTAGCGCAGATACGCAGTATTTT. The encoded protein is CASSPQISADTQYF.

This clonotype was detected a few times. CDR3 in DNA: TGTGCCAGCAGATCAACTATGGGACTCTCTAACTATGGCTACACCTTC. Its translation is CASRSTMGLSNYGYTF. This chain connects TRBV5-5 to TRBJ1-2; TRBD1 might be the D (5 bases). Germline V gives CDR1 SGHKS, CDR2 YYEKEE (reference sequence). The CDR3 is 16 amino acids. V was clipped by 5 bases and J by 0 bases, with 17 bases between them.

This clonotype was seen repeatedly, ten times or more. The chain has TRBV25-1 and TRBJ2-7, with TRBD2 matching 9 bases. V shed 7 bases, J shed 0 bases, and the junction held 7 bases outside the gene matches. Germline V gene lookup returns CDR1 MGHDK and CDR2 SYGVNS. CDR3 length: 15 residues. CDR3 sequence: CASTSPTSGSYEQYF. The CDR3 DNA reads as TGTGCCAGCACCTCCCCGACTAGCGGCTCCTACGAGCAGTACTTC.

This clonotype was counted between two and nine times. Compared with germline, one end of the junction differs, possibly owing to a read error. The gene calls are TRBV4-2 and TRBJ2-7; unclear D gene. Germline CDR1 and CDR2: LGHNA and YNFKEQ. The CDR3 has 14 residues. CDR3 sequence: CASSQEVYIYGQYF. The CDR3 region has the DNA TGTGCCAGCAGCCAAGAGGTTTACATCTACGGGCAGTACTTC.